The 11 T cell receptor beta chains presented below share a single source sample, sequenced in a study of cytomegalovirus exposure and HLA in healthy donors. Primers: 60 Vbeta forward and 13 Jbeta reverse. Sequenced by immunoSEQ multiplex PCR; TCRdb stores in-frame clones only, minus some. The sample lists around 110,000 clones; around 10% were seen once. The sample was PBMCs. The receptors were gathered from a man aged 25 to 45 in good health and CMV-seronegative.

The chain has TRBV4-3 and TRBJ1-4, with D unresolved. The V gene's germline CDR1 is LGHNA and CDR2 YSLEER. The CDR3 is made up of 13 amino acids. Between the trimmed V and J ends, which lost 2 bases and 5 bases, there was a span of 6 bases. This CDR3 is CASSQRGNEKLFF. DNA for the CDR3: TGCGCCAGCAGCCAACGGGGAAATGAAAAACTGTTTTTT.

Only a few counts were recorded for this clone. CDR3 amino acids: CATSRDRGYGYTF. CDR3 sequence (DNA): TGTGCCACCAGCAGAGACAGGGGGTATGGCTACACCTTC. J is TRBJ1-2 and V is TRBV15; 7 nucleotides align to TRBD1. CDR3 length: 13 residues. With V trimmed by 0 bases and J by 5 bases, 0 bases remained unmatched. The V gene's germline CDR1 is LNHNV and CDR2 YYDKDF (reference sequence).

With regard to this clone: The sample carries other DNA sequences with the same CDR3. The gene calls are TRBV7-9 and TRBJ2-3; the match to TRBD2 covers 12 bases. CDR3 length: 16 amino acids. The V and J ends lost 1 base and 6 bases, in that order; junction bases with no gene match: 5. Germline CDR1 reads SEHNR; CDR2 reads FQNEAQ (reference sequence). The CDR3 DNA follows: TGTGCCAGCAGCTTAGGGACTAGCGGGAACACGGATACGCAGTATTTT. Its translation: CASSLGTSGNTDTQYF.

This chain links TRBV29-1 with TRBJ2-7; D may be TRBD2 (6 bases). The CDR3 has 12 residues. The V end lost 7 bases, the J end lost 2 bases, and 12 bases lay between the germline ends. From germline, CDR1 is SQVTM and CDR2 ANQGSEA. This chain's CDR3 is CSANSGTYEQYF. DNA for the CDR3: TGCAGCGCTAATAGCGGCACCTACGAGCAGTACTTC.

V usage is TRBV27 and J usage is TRBJ1-2, with 8 bases that match TRBD1. V lost 6 bases to trimming and J lost 0 bases; unmatched junction nucleotides: 9. This CDR3 contains 16 residues. Germline V gene data show CDR1 as MNHEY and CDR2 as SMNVEV (reference sequence). The DNA of the CDR3 is TGTGCCAGCAGCAGAGCCGGGACAGGTCCTAACTATGGCTACACCTTC. This encodes CASSRAGTGPNYGYTF.

V gene TRBV30 combines with J gene TRBJ1-2, with 9 bases aligning to TRBD1. V shed 8 bases and J 5 bases; nucleotides not matched to a gene: 9. Germline CDR1 reads GTSNPN; CDR2 reads SVGIG (reference sequence). There are 13 residues in the CDR3. For the CDR3, the DNA is TGTGCCACGGCGACAGGGGGAATTTATGGCTACACCTTC. It specifies CATATGGIYGYTF.

Only a few counts were recorded for this clone. The chain carries TRBV15 and TRBJ2-3, with 7 bases matching TRBD1. The germline gives CDR1 LNHNV, CDR2 YYDKDF (reference sequence). V was clipped by 2 bases and J by 2 bases; unmatched bases: 13. The length of the CDR3 is 18 residues. The CDR3 DNA reads as TGTGCCACCAGCAGATCCCCCGGTCGGGACAGCGCCACAGATACGCAGTATTTT. Amino acids: CATSRSPGRDSATDTQYF.

The rearrangement uses TRBV30 and TRBJ1-2; D possibly corresponds to TRBD1 (5 bases). This CDR3 is 15 amino acids long. Germline CDR1 and CDR2: GTSNPN and SVGIG (reference sequence). V dropped 0 bases and J dropped 1 base, with 12 bases sitting between them. The DNA for the CDR3 is TGTGCCTGGAGTGTGCAGGGAAGATTTAACTATGGCTACACCTTC. It specifies CAWSVQGRFNYGYTF.

The chain carries TRBV10-1 and TRBJ2-3; 8 positions match TRBD2. V dropped 0 bases and J dropped 6; count of bases not matched to a gene: 8. The CDR3 is 16 residues long. Germline CDR1 is WNHNN and CDR2 is SYGVQD (reference sequence). The CDR3 region is CASSESGTSKVDTQYF. The CDR3 bases are TGCGCCAGCAGTGAGTCGGGGACTAGTAAGGTTGATACGCAGTATTTT.

This chain joins TRBV9 and TRBJ2-7, with 12 bases lining up with TRBD2. The CDR3 extends over 16 amino acids. CDR1 and CDR2 (germline): SGDLS, YYNGEE. J was trimmed by 3 bases and V by 3 bases; bases with no gene match: 7. For the CDR3, the DNA is TGTGCCAGCAGCGCAGCTCGACTAGCGGGAGTCTACGAGCAGTACTTC. Protein: CASSAARLAGVYEQYF.

V usage is TRBV7-6 and J usage is TRBJ1-4; no clear D gene. V lost 2 bases, J lost 0 bases, and 16 bases lay in between. Germline V gene lookup returns CDR1 SGHVS and CDR2 FNYEAQ. This CDR3 is 18 amino acids long. CDR3 DNA sequence: TGTGCCAGCAGCTTACTCCCCTCTCCTCCTACAACTAATGAAAAACTGTTTTTT. Encoded protein: CASSLLPSPPTTNEKLFF.